This passage covers 20 T cell receptor beta chains from one sample sequenced in a study of T cells in Graves' hyperthyroidism and ophthalmopathy. The TCR beta CDR3 regions underwent amplification using RNA transcripts as the source. Researchers ran a first-round RT-PCR on the TCR CDR3 using the HTBI primer set. TCRdb re-derived calls from the multiplex PCR reads in MiXCR, one entry per CDR3 protein. The table records around 800,000 distinct CDR3 sequences, over 35% of them present only once. Material for sequencing was blood. Every receptor here comes from a man between 18 and 35 years old with Graves' hyperthyroidism.

This clonotype was counted ten times or more. V usage is TRBV7-2 and J usage is TRBJ1-6; tentative D call: TRBD1 (6 bases). From germline, CDR1 is SGHTA and CDR2 FQGNSA. The CDR3 has 12 residues. Deletions cut 4 bases from V and 13 bases from J, with 11 bases between. Written as DNA, the CDR3 is TGTGCCAGCAGCTCGGGGGGCGGGCCCCTCCACTTT. Translated: CASSSGGGPLHF.

This clonotype qualifies as large. This rearrangement joins TRBV10-2 to TRBJ1-1; no clear D. Germline V gene sequence: CDR1 WSHSY, CDR2 SAAADI. V lost 0 bases, J lost 5 bases, and 13 bases lay in between. This CDR3 region has 15 residues. This CDR3 is CASSESRYVQTEAFF. In DNA, the CDR3 is TGCGCCAGCAGTGAGTCGAGATATGTGCAAACTGAAGCTTTCTTT.

The chain has TRBV19 and TRBJ1-2; no definite D call. The CDR3 spans 15 residues. CDR1 LNHDA and CDR2 SQIVND come from the germline V gene (reference sequence). V lost 2 bases and J 3 bases, leaving 13 bases between the germline ends. The CDR3 DNA follows: TGTGCCAGTAGTATATCTCAACCACGGCACTATGGCTACACCTTC. Translating it yields CASSISQPRHYGYTF. Together with reference TRBV19 and TRBJ1-2, the CDR3 gives the full variable domain: DGGITQSPKYLFRKEGQNVTLSCEQNLNHDAMYWYRQDPGQGLRLIYYSQIVNDFQKGDIAEGYSVSREKKESFPLTVTSAQKNPTAFYLCASSISQPRHYGYTFGSGTRLTVV.

The chain links TRBV6-5 to TRBJ2-7; TRBD1 matches 12 bases. CDR3 length equals 14 residues. Germline values: CDR1 MNHEY, CDR2 SVGAGI. V lost 7 bases, J lost 4 bases, and 5 bases stayed unmatched. CDR3 coding DNA: TGTGCCAGCACCGGGACAGGGGGCGTGTACGAGCAGTACTTC. It specifies CASTGTGGVYEQYF.

This clonotype showed up just once. This may come from a read error, since a much larger clone is one base off. This chain uses TRBV7-8 with TRBJ2-7; TRBD1 is a possible D gene (6 bases). Germline V gene data show CDR1 as SGHVS and CDR2 as FQNEAQ. V was cut by 5 bases and J by 3 bases, with 11 bases left in between. The CDR3 extends over 13 amino acids. The CDR3 sequence is CASSKRGGYEQYF. In nucleotides, the CDR3 is TGTGCCAGCAGCAAACGAGGGGGCTACGAGCAGTACTTC.

To note about this clonotype: With a much larger clone just one base away, this may be a read error. The chain has TRBV7-9 and TRBJ1-2; D remains ambiguous. The CDR3 extends over 11 amino acids. CDR1 is SEHNR, CDR2 FQNEAQ, per germline (reference sequence). This CDR3 is CAGSLGLNHTF. The CDR3 region has the DNA TGTGCCGGCAGCTTAGGGCTTAATCACACCTTC. The full variable domain, its missing parts supplied by reference TRBV7-9 and TRBJ1-2, is DTGVSQNPRHKITKRGQNVTFRCDPISEHNRLYWYRQTLGQGPEFLTYFQNEAQLEKSRLLSDRFSAERPKGSFSTLEIQRTEQGDSAMYLCAGSLGLNHTFGSGTRLTVV.

The chain combines TRBV19 with TRBJ1-1, with D hard to call. The germline V gene has CDR1 LNHDA and CDR2 SQIVND (reference sequence). V was shortened by 3 bases and J by 0 bases, with 8 bases between the two germline ends. CDR3 length: 14 amino acids. The CDR3 sequence is CASSIFRVNTEAFF. CDR3 bases: TGTGCCAGTAGTATTTTTCGGGTGAACACTGAAGCTTTCTTT.

The sample holds many counts of this clonotype. The CDR3 nucleotides are TGTGCCAGCGTCGCCCAGGGCAATCAGCCCCAGCATTTT. It translates to CASVAQGNQPQHF. The chain has TRBV2 and TRBJ1-5, with no clear D. The germline V gene has CDR1 SNHLY and CDR2 FYNNEI. This CDR3 region has 13 residues. The V and J ends lost 8 bases and 2 bases respectively, with 10 bases between them.

This clonotype turned up a few times. The chain recombines TRBV2 with TRBJ1-1, with D possibly TRBD1 on 6 matching bases. The CDR3 consists of 14 residues. The germline gives CDR1 SNHLY, CDR2 FYNNEI. Trimming shortened V by 6 bases and J by 0 bases, and 11 bases separated the two germline ends. The chain's CDR3 is CASRVRQVNTEAFF. As DNA, the CDR3 is TGTGCCAGCAGAGTGAGACAGGTGAACACTGAAGCTTTCTTT.

The chain recombines TRBV7-9 with TRBJ2-5, with D perhaps TRBD1 (6 bases). This CDR3 region has 14 residues. The V end lost 4 bases, the J end lost 4 bases, and 13 bases lay between the germline ends. Germline CDR1 is SEHNR and CDR2 is FQNEAQ (reference sequence). CDR3 coding DNA: TGTGCCAGCAGCTCCTCAGGGGTGAGAGAGACCCAGTACTTC. Protein: CASSSSGVRETQYF.

Regarding this clonotype: The junction does not match germline at one end; this may be a read error. The chain links TRBV14 to TRBJ1-2; the match to TRBD1 covers 7 bases. The germline CDR1 and CDR2 sequences are SGHDN and FVKESK. This CDR3 contains 15 residues. DNA of the CDR3: TGTGCCGGCAGCACGACCGCCGGGACAGCCGATGGCTACACCTTC. Its translation: CAGSTTAGTADGYTF.

This clonotype was seen only a few times. The V and J genes are TRBV7-2 and TRBJ2-7, with D perhaps matching TRBD2 (6 bases). Germline V lookup: CDR1 SGHTA, CDR2 FQGNSA. The germline V and J ends were trimmed by 4 bases and 3 bases, with 13 bases remaining between them. The CDR3 is 14 residues long. Here the CDR3 reads CASSSGGRNYEQYF. The CDR3 bases are TGTGCCAGCAGCTCCGGAGGGAGGAACTACGAGCAGTACTTC.

At least ten counts were recorded for this clonotype. V gene TRBV24-1 combines with J gene TRBJ2-2, with no clear D. This CDR3 is 16 amino acids long. The V and J ends lost 2 bases and 3 bases respectively, with 12 bases between them. CDR1 is KGHDR, CDR2 SFDVKD, per germline. The CDR3 sequence is CATSDSVGSYTGELFF. CDR3 coding DNA: TGTGCCACCAGTGATTCGGTAGGCAGCTACACCGGGGAGCTGTTTTTT.

This clonotype was observed many times. The chain recombines TRBV7-6 with TRBJ1-1; D not certain. The germline V and J ends were trimmed by 1 base and 6 bases, with 12 bases remaining between them. The CDR3 totals 14 residues. CDR1 and CDR2 from the germline V gene are SGHVS and FNYEAQ. The CDR3 nucleotides are TGTGCCAGCAGCTTAGATCTGGAAGGACCTGAAGCTTTCTTT. This translates into CASSLDLEGPEAFF. Full variable domain (remainder filled in from reference TRBV7-6 and TRBJ1-1): GAGVSQSPRYKVTKRGQDVALRCDPISGHVSLYWYRQALGQGPEFLTYFNYEAQQDKSGLPNDRFSAERPEGSISTLTIQRTEQRDSAMYRCASSLDLEGPEAFFGQGTRLTVV.

The gene calls are TRBV15 and TRBJ1-2; D ambiguous. Germline V lookup: CDR1 LNHNV, CDR2 YYDKDF (reference sequence). Trimming shortened V by 3 bases and J by 6 bases, and 11 bases separated the two germline ends. CDR3 length equals 13 residues. The CDR3 reads CATSRAFSNGYTF. The CDR3 nucleotides read TGTGCCACCAGCAGGGCCTTCTCGAATGGCTACACCTTC.

Worth noting for this clonotype: The junction and the germline gene differ at one end; a read error may be behind it. The chain is built from TRBV7-9 and TRBJ1-1; D gene uncertain. Germline CDR1 is SEHNR and CDR2 is FQNEAQ (reference sequence). This CDR3 has 17 amino acids. CDR3 amino acids: CASSLWTVMLSNPEAFF. Here the CDR3 DNA reads TGTGCCAGCAGCCTTTGGACCGTTATGCTCTCGAACCCTGAAGCTTTCTTT.

This clonotype was seen at least ten times. The rearrangement joins TRBV25-1 to TRBJ1-1; tentatively, D is TRBD1 (5 bases). The CDR3 has 15 residues. Looked up from germline, CDR1 is MGHDK and CDR2 is SYGVNS. V was pared by 1 base and J by 7 bases, with 16 bases between. The CDR3 loop reads CASSELEDSRVEAFF. The CDR3 DNA is TGTGCCAGCAGTGAATTGGAAGACAGCCGGGTTGAAGCTTTCTTT.

V usage is TRBV7-2 and J usage is TRBJ1-2; 7 bases fit TRBD1. The ends lost 5 bases at V and 4 bases at J; junction bases unmatched: 13. Germline V gives CDR1 SGHTA, CDR2 FQGNSA. The CDR3 contains 16 residues. In DNA, the CDR3 is TGTGCCAGCAGCCAAGATGGGACAGAAACCTTCTATGGCTACACCTTC. Protein product: CASSQDGTETFYGYTF. The complete variable domain, with remaining parts taken from reference TRBV7-2 and TRBJ1-2, reads GAGVSQSPSNKVTEKGKDVELRCDPISGHTALYWYRQSLGQGLEFLIYFQGNSAPDKSGLPSDRFSAERTGGSVSTLTIQRTQQEDSAVYLCASSQDGTETFYGYTFGSGTRLTVV.

This chain uses TRBV4-2 with TRBJ1-1, with D possibly matching TRBD1 (6 bases). The V end lost 4 bases, the J end lost 3 bases, and 21 bases lay between the germline ends. The CDR3 extends over 17 amino acids. Germline-derived CDR1 and CDR2 are LGHNA and YNFKEQ. CDR3 sequence: CASSLEEVGGSYTEAFF. The CDR3 bases are TGTGCCAGCAGCCTAGAGGAGGTGGGGGGCTCGTACACTGAAGCTTTCTTT.

The table lists this clonotype with a few counts. The gene calls are TRBV19 and TRBJ2-5, with a weak D call TRBD2 (5 bases). V was cut by 3 bases and J by 0 bases, with 14 bases left in between. In germline, CDR1 is LNHDA, CDR2 SQIVND (reference sequence). The CDR3 totals 16 residues. As DNA, the CDR3 is TGTGCCAGTAGTATCATAAGCGGACCGTACCAAGAGACCCAGTACTTC. As protein: CASSIISGPYQETQYF.